This T cell receptor beta chain originates from a study of immune cell composition in non-small cell lung cancer. Findings of the study overall: Lung adenocarcinomas had lower top 10 clone scores and clonality than squamous tumours.

A note on this clone: Antigen specificity is unknown.

Clones were sequenced by immunoSEQ multiplex PCR, and TCRdb holds only the in-frame ones, with some missing. The data contain around 10,000 clones, around 62% of them singletons. The CDR3 consists of 14 residues. Germline V CDR1 and CDR2: ENHRY, SYGVKD. V lost 1 base, J lost 2 bases, and 8 bases lay in between. What was sequenced was lung tumor tissue. This sequence joins TRBV10-3 and TRBJ2-5; D not certain. The source of this sequence is a human donor with non-small cell lung cancer. CDR3 nucleotide sequence: TGTGCCATCAGTGAGTACGGGTCACAAGAGACCCAGTACTTC. This gives the protein CAISEYGSQETQYF.